The rows below give T cell receptor beta chains drawn from one sample of a study of beta chain features in type 1 diabetes. Method: immunoSEQ multiplex PCR; TCRdb's copy keeps in-frame clones and lacks some. The table includes 150,000 to 200,000 clones, roughly 60% detected once. Specimen: naive CD4+ T cells from blood. These receptors all stem from a man aged 30-40 years with type 1 diabetes. The CDR3 runs from the conserved cysteine through the conserved F or W.

v_call cdr3_aa
TRBV13 CASSFRDTQYF
TRBV9 CASAKAGHGYTF
TRBV5-6 CASGDTQYF
TRBV30 CAWSETDNYGYTF
TRBV29-1 CSVAGRAANYGYTF
TRBV23-1 CASSQTTMNTEAFF
TRBV30 CAWRLGSMNTEAFF
TRBV29-1 CSVSLPTGGLAGYTF
TRBV7-9 CASSYRDPEADTQYF
TRBV9 CASSVAGDDYGYTF
TRBV21-1 CASSNPPRVANYGYTF
TRBV29-1 CSVKDDVAYTDTQYF
TRBV30 CAWSAPGQGRNEQYF
TRBV18 CASSPGQGAREQYF
TRBV30 CAWSLSPGLYYNEQFF
TRBV18 CASSLGGDRGNIQYF
TRBV9 CASSVDVANEQFF
TRBV6-6 CASFNSNGDTQYF
TRBV18 CASSPPGQQETQYF
TRBV5-4 CASSLADRMNTEAFF
TRBV30 CAWSYRRLNTEAFF
TRBV7-6 CASSLAPAGQQHEQYF
TRBV21-1 CASSKGPTGANVLTF
TRBV29-1 CSVDGTPSSYNSPLHF